Listed below are T cell receptor beta chains from one sample, sequenced in a study of T cells after yellow fever vaccination. TCRdb re-derived calls from the 5' RACE reads in MiXCR, one entry per CDR3 protein. Here the sample spans about 300,000 distinct CDR3 sequences, roughly 4.3% being singletons. The input for sequencing was PBMCs, taken 5 days after the yellow fever booster vaccination. These receptors all stem from a man between 18 and 29 years old who received the YFV17D yellow fever vaccine. The conserved cysteine and the conserved F or W are not part of the CDR3 here. The order of the fields is V gene, CDR3 protein.

V gene: TRBV11-2; CDR3 protein: ASRSPGRGNSPLH
V gene: TRBV29-1; CDR3 protein: SVTGGREWETQY
V gene: TRBV7-2; CDR3 protein: ASSETANEQF
V gene: TRBV12-3/TRBV12-4; CDR3 protein: ASSPVTRSHEQY
V gene: TRBV7-9; CDR3 protein: ASSFGTVASSYNEQF
V gene: TRBV2; CDR3 protein: ASRRDLNEKLF
V gene: TRBV7-9; CDR3 protein: ASSFPTGNTGELF
V gene: TRBV20-1; CDR3 protein: SATGLAGSTDTQY
V gene: TRBV20-1; CDR3 protein: SARDPDTGNTIY
V gene: TRBV5-1; CDR3 protein: ASSARTVQETQY
V gene: TRBV12-3/TRBV12-4; CDR3 protein: ASSPTGDGSPLH
V gene: TRBV4-1; CDR3 protein: ASSQGPISSYEQY
V gene: TRBV12-3/TRBV12-4; CDR3 protein: ASRPYREGGYT
V gene: TRBV7-2; CDR3 protein: ASSRPGRGSEETQY
V gene: TRBV24-1; CDR3 protein: ATSGSDRGITDTQY
V gene: TRBV7-2; CDR3 protein: ASSPGHPPLH
V gene: TRBV20-1; CDR3 protein: SAPALH
V gene: TRBV24-1; CDR3 protein: ATSDAPNPDTQY
V gene: TRBV5-6; CDR3 protein: ASSRERQGHYGYT
V gene: TRBV10-3; CDR3 protein: AISGTSGAGANVLT
V gene: TRBV28; CDR3 protein: ATTTPGTGRNEQF
V gene: TRBV6-6; CDR3 protein: ASRGTGVQETQY
V gene: TRBV20-1; CDR3 protein: SARPWWSSYEQY
V gene: TRBV4-3; CDR3 protein: ASSQEVPSRTGNTIY
V gene: TRBV29-1; CDR3 protein: SVGSTGIYGYT
V gene: TRBV3-1; CDR3 protein: ASSHRGRGEKLF
V gene: TRBV27; CDR3 protein: ASTPLAGNEQF
V gene: TRBV5-1; CDR3 protein: ASSLEGGQGTEAF